These 30 T cell receptor beta chains were all obtained from the same sample, sequenced in a study of T cell changes during pregnancy in multiple sclerosis. Profiling relied on immunoSEQ multiplex PCR, and the TCRdb table lists in-frame clones only, not all of them. The data hold some 77,000 clones, with about 88% observed a single time. The input for sequencing was peripheral blood, taken before pregnancy. All receptors derive from a female donor with multiple sclerosis, enrolled in a pregnancy study.

The count of this clone is one. This chain joins TRBV25-1 and TRBJ1-1; 9 nucleotides align to TRBD1. Losses at the gene ends were 5 bases for V and 1 base for J; bases not matched to a gene: 8. Looked up from germline, CDR1 is MGHDK and CDR2 is SYGVNS. The CDR3 is 16 residues long. The CDR3 is CASSKPGTGSNTEAFF. The CDR3, as DNA: TGTGCCAGCAGTAAACCTGGGACAGGGTCGAACACTGAAGCTTTCTTT.

The gene calls are TRBV6-4 and TRBJ2-1; 11 bases map to TRBD2. V dropped 4 bases and J dropped 7; count of bases not matched to a gene: 6. Per germline, CDR1 MRHNA and CDR2 SNTAGT. The CDR3 totals 15 residues. The CDR3 loop is CASSVAGGAPNEQFF. The CDR3 coding sequence is TGTGCCAGCAGTGTAGCGGGGGGGGCCCCGAATGAGCAGTTCTTC.

This clone was seen once. V is TRBV15 and J is TRBJ1-2, with 8 bases identical to TRBD1. This CDR3 spans 14 amino acids. Losses at the gene ends were 6 bases for V and 8 bases for J; bases not matched to a gene: 11. Germline CDR1 and CDR2: LNHNV and YYDKDF (reference sequence). The CDR3, as DNA: TGTGCCACCAGGAACATGGACAGGGAGATGGGCTACACCTTC. Translation gives CATRNMDREMGYTF.

This chain joins TRBV27 and TRBJ2-7; TRBD1 agrees at 9 bases. The CDR3 has 17 residues. V lost 4 bases to trimming and J lost 5 bases; unmatched junction nucleotides: 15. In germline, CDR1 is MNHEY, CDR2 SMNVEV (reference sequence). This chain's CDR3 is CASSYLALGQGNHEQYF. CDR3 sequence (DNA): TGTGCCAGCAGTTACCTAGCTTTGGGACAGGGAAACCACGAGCAGTACTTC.

This clone was recorded a few times. This chain joins TRBV30 and TRBJ2-2, with D perhaps matching TRBD1 (5 bases). The CDR3 length is 13 residues. Germline values: CDR1 GTSNPN, CDR2 SVGIG (reference sequence). Trimming cost V 4 bases and J 2 bases, with 8 bases left between them. The CDR3 region has the DNA TGTGCCTGGAATGGGGCAAACACCGGGGAGCTGTTTTTT. This gives the protein CAWNGANTGELFF.

The chain recombines TRBV11-2 with TRBJ2-7; D possibly corresponds to TRBD1 (6 bases). The CDR3 spans 14 residues. Germline V gene sequence: CDR1 SGHAT, CDR2 FQNNGV. Between the trimmed V and J ends, which lost 4 bases and 0 bases, there was a span of 10 bases. DNA for the CDR3: TGTGCCAGCAGCTGGACAGCCGTCTCCTACGAGCAGTACTTC. Protein product: CASSWTAVSYEQYF. Supplemented by reference TRBV11-2 and TRBJ2-7, the full variable domain reads EAGVAQSPRYKIIEKRQSVAFWCNPISGHATLYWYQQILGQGPKLLIQFQNNGVVDDSQLPKDRFSAERLKGVDSTLKIQPAKLEDSAVYLCASSWTAVSYEQYFGPGTRLTVT.

The chain has TRBV7-9 and TRBJ1-4, with TRBD1 matching over 9 bases. V trimming: 5 bases; J trimming: 8 bases; junction bases outside the gene matches: 9. From germline, CDR1 is SEHNR and CDR2 FQNEAQ (reference sequence). The CDR3 has 15 amino acids. The CDR3 reads CASSNRQGVREKLFF. As DNA, the CDR3 is TGTGCCAGCAGCAATCGACAGGGGGTACGAGAAAAACTGTTTTTT. The full variable domain, completed using reference TRBV7-9 and TRBJ1-4, is DTGVSQNPRHKITKRGQNVTFRCDPISEHNRLYWYRQTLGQGPEFLTYFQNEAQLEKSRLLSDRFSAERPKGSFSTLEIQRTEQGDSAMYLCASSNRQGVREKLFFGSGTQLSVL.

Only a few counts were recorded for this clone. This chain links TRBV5-1 with TRBJ1-2, with 9 bases lining up with TRBD1. The germline V gene encodes CDR1 SGHRS and CDR2 YFSETQ. The length of the CDR3 is 14 residues. V lost 4 bases to trimming and J lost 3 bases; unmatched junction nucleotides: 4. The CDR3 nucleotides are TGCGCCAGCAGCCCTTGGACAGGGGACTATGGCTACACCTTC. Translation gives CASSPWTGDYGYTF.

The rearrangement uses TRBV5-1 and TRBJ1-6; D is unclear. With 1 base removed from V and 9 bases from J, the gap between germline ends came to 11 bases. Germline CDR1 reads SGHRS; CDR2 reads YFSETQ. The CDR3 is 14 residues long. Here the CDR3 DNA reads TGCGCCAGCAGCTTGTCGCCGCACGGTTCACCCCTCCACTTT. This gives the protein CASSLSPHGSPLHF.

The CDR3 region is CASSLRTDNSPLHF. In DNA form, the CDR3 reads TGTGCCAGCAGCCTCCGGACAGATAATTCACCCCTCCACTTT. The chain is built from TRBV7-8 and TRBJ1-6, with a possible D match to TRBD1 (6 bases). CDR1 is SGHVS and CDR2 is FQNEAQ in the germline V gene. There are 14 residues in the CDR3. The V end was cut by 5 bases, the J end by 5 bases, with 10 bases between.

This chain connects TRBV13 to TRBJ2-5; 7 nucleotides match TRBD1. The CDR3 has 12 residues. From germline, CDR1 is PRHDT and CDR2 FYEKMQ (reference sequence). V shed 1 base, J shed 11 bases, and the junction held 4 bases outside the gene matches. CDR3 nucleotide sequence: TGTGCCAGCAGCTTAGCCCGGGACAGTCAGTACTTC. Its protein product is CASSLARDSQYF.

The J gene is TRBJ1-2, the V gene TRBV9; 7 bases align to TRBD1. CDR1 is SGDLS and CDR2 is YYNGEE in the germline V gene. The CDR3 has 14 residues. J lost 11 bases, V lost 3 bases, and 13 bases had no gene match. CDR3 bases: TGTGCCAGCAGCGGCCTCTACCGGGACAGAGCTTACACCTTC. Translation: CASSGLYRDRAYTF.

In this sample, this clone turned up once. The chain recombines TRBV5-4 with TRBJ2-1; D is uncertain. Trimming pared 4 bases from V and 8 bases from J, leaving 10 bases between. Germline values: CDR1 SGHNT, CDR2 YYREEE (reference sequence). The CDR3 extends over 12 amino acids. DNA of the CDR3: TGTGCCAGCAGCCCGGAGAGCGATGAGCAGTTCTTC. Its translation is CASSPESDEQFF. Looking up the rest from reference TRBV5-4 and TRBJ2-1 gives the full variable domain: ETGVTQSPTHLIKTRGQQVTLRCSSQSGHNTVSWYQQALGQGPQFIFQYYREEENGRGNFPPRFSGLQFPNYSSELNVNALELDDSALYLCASSPESDEQFFGPGTRLTVL.

The chain has TRBV7-9 and TRBJ1-5, with 7 nucleotides matching TRBD1. CDR3 length equals 15 residues. Trimming at V came to 1 base and at J to 7 bases, leaving 7 bases not matched to a gene. CDR1 is SEHNR, CDR2 FQNEAQ, per germline (reference sequence). The CDR3, as DNA: TGTGCCAGCAGCTTAGGGCAGGGGGGTCACCAGCCCCAGCATTTT. This gives the protein CASSLGQGGHQPQHF.

V is TRBV7-2 and J is TRBJ1-1; D perhaps matches TRBD1 (6 bases). Germline V gene sequence: CDR1 SGHTA, CDR2 FQGNSA. Trimming pared 5 bases from V and 4 bases from J, leaving 11 bases between. CDR3 length: 13 amino acids. CDR3 DNA sequence: TGTGCCAGCAGCGCATACAGGGCCACTGAAGCTTTCTTT. The encoded protein is CASSAYRATEAFF.

This chain links TRBV30 with TRBJ1-5; unclear D gene. This CDR3 spans 14 amino acids. The V end lost 5 bases, the J end lost 3 bases, and 14 bases lay between the germline ends. Germline V gene lookup returns CDR1 GTSNPN and CDR2 SVGIG (reference sequence). The CDR3 reads CAWDMGSFNQPQHF. For the CDR3, the DNA is TGTGCCTGGGATATGGGCTCTTTCAATCAGCCCCAGCATTTT. The full variable domain, with the rest looked up from reference TRBV30 and TRBJ1-5, is SQTIHQWPATLVQPVGSPLSLECTVEGTSNPNLYWYRQAAGRGLQLLFYSVGIGQISSEVPQNLSASRPQDRQFILSSKKLLLSDSGFYLCAWDMGSFNQPQHFGDGTRLSIL.

This clone has just a few counts. This chain links TRBV10-1 with TRBJ2-7, with a possible D match to TRBD1 (6 bases). The CDR3 runs to 15 residues. CDR1 WNHNN and CDR2 SYGVQD come from the germline V gene (reference sequence). V lost 2 bases and J lost 12, with 23 bases in between. Here the CDR3 DNA reads TGCGCCAGCAGTGAGAGTAGATTTAGAGGACAGCGTCTGTACTTC. It yields the protein CASSESRFRGQRLYF.

This clone was seen once. The chain couples TRBV16 to TRBJ1-2; no definite D call. Per the germline V gene, CDR1 is KGHSY and CDR2 is FQNENV. V lost 4 bases and J 3 bases, leaving 15 bases between the germline ends. CDR3 length: 15 residues. CDR3 bases: TGTGCCAGCAGCCCCGAAATCCGGGATGACTATGGCTACACCTTC. This sequence encodes CASSPEIRDDYGYTF.

The chain has TRBV7-2 and TRBJ1-1, with D perhaps matching TRBD1 (5 bases). The CDR3 totals 13 residues. With 4 bases removed from V and 8 bases from J, the gap between germline ends came to 14 bases. Germline V gives CDR1 SGHTA, CDR2 FQGNSA. CDR3 residues: CASSSRQGLEAFF. The CDR3 coding sequence is TGTGCCAGCAGCTCCCGCCAGGGCCTAGAAGCTTTCTTT.

In nucleotides, the CDR3 is TGTGCCAGCAGCTCCGGACTGTTTATGAGCTCCTACGAGCAGTACTTC. Translating it yields CASSSGLFMSSYEQYF. The chain links TRBV7-2 to TRBJ2-7; perhaps TRBD2 as D (5 bases). Trimming took off 4 bases at V and 0 bases at J, with 16 bases between the two ends. The germline gives CDR1 SGHTA, CDR2 FQGNSA. The CDR3 is 16 residues long. The whole variable domain, remainder taken from reference TRBV7-2 and TRBJ2-7, is GAGVSQSPSNKVTEKGKDVELRCDPISGHTALYWYRQSLGQGLEFLIYFQGNSAPDKSGLPSDRFSAERTGGSVSTLTIQRTQQEDSAVYLCASSSGLFMSSYEQYFGPGTRLTVT.

This chain uses TRBV29-1 with TRBJ2-7, with 9 bases matching TRBD1. From germline, CDR1 is SQVTM and CDR2 ANQGSEA. The CDR3 consists of 14 residues. CDR3 region: CRERSGTGIYEQYF. The CDR3 DNA sequence: TGCAGAGAACGCTCCGGGACAGGGATCTACGAGCAGTACTTC.

Here the CDR3 DNA reads TGTGCCAGTAGTATCATAGGGGAAGCTGGCTACACCTTC. It encodes CASSIIGEAGYTF. The chain links TRBV19 to TRBJ1-2, with D tentatively TRBD1 (5 bases). CDR1 LNHDA and CDR2 SQIVND come from the germline V gene (reference sequence). The V gene lost 3 bases and the J gene lost 7 bases, with 12 bases spanning the gap. There are 13 residues in the CDR3.

The rearrangement uses TRBV5-1 and TRBJ1-1, with D unresolved. In germline, CDR1 is SGHRS, CDR2 YFSETQ. V was cut by 2 bases and J by 2 bases, with 13 bases left in between. The CDR3 totals 15 residues. The CDR3, as DNA: TGCGCCAGCAGCTTTGAACCACACGCAAACACTGAAGCTTTCTTT. Translation gives CASSFEPHANTEAFF.

The V gene is TRBV7-2, the J gene TRBJ2-4; TRBD2 matches 7 bases. V dropped 5 bases and J dropped 5; count of bases not matched to a gene: 9. CDR3 length: 15 amino acids. Per the germline V gene, CDR1 is SGHTA and CDR2 is FQGNSA. The CDR3 spells CASSPGGGGENIQYF. The CDR3 coding sequence is TGTGCCAGCAGCCCAGGTGGGGGGGGAGAAAACATTCAGTACTTC.

The chain uses TRBV28 and TRBJ2-1, with 7 bases identical to TRBD2. V lost 7 bases to trimming and J lost 6 bases; unmatched junction nucleotides: 6. CDR3 length: 13 residues. The germline V gene encodes CDR1 MDHEN and CDR2 SYDVKM. The CDR3 DNA sequence: TGTGCCAGCAAGCCGGGGGGTGGCAATGAGCAGTTCTTC. Its protein product is CASKPGGGNEQFF. Drawing the rest from reference TRBV28 and TRBJ2-1, the complete variable domain is DVKVTQSSRYLVKRTGEKVFLECVQDMDHENMFWYRQDPGLGLRLIYFSYDVKMKEKGDIPEGYSVSREKKERFSLILESASTNQTSMYLCASKPGGGNEQFFGPGTRLTVL.

This CDR3 is CASSDPGGSNEKLFF. CDR3 bases: TGTGCCAGCAGTGATCCGGGGGGCTCTAATGAAAAACTGTTTTTT. The V call is TRBV2, the J call TRBJ1-4; TRBD1 might be the D (6 bases). In germline, CDR1 is SNHLY, CDR2 FYNNEI. The CDR3 has 15 residues. V was shortened by 3 bases and J by 3 bases, with 11 bases between the two germline ends.

The chain couples TRBV9 to TRBJ2-5, with unresolved D. This CDR3 region has 13 residues. V was pared by 4 bases and J by 5 bases, with 12 bases between. Germline values: CDR1 SGDLS, CDR2 YYNGEE. The DNA for the CDR3 is TGTGCCAGCAGCCCCGGGTCAGTGGAGACCCAGTACTTC. Its translation is CASSPGSVETQYF.

In its sample, this clone was seen many times. The gene calls are TRBV2 and TRBJ1-1; D is unclear. Trimming took 0 bases from V and 9 from J, leaving 8 bases between them. The CDR3 has 12 residues. Per germline, CDR1 SNHLY and CDR2 FYNNEI. The CDR3 DNA sequence: TGTGCCAGCAGTGAAGCAGGCAGGAAAGCTTTCTTT. Translating it yields CASSEAGRKAFF. Supplemented by reference TRBV2 and TRBJ1-1, the full variable domain reads EPEVTQTPSHQVTQMGQEVILRCVPISNHLYFYWYRQILGQKVEFLVSFYNNEISEKSEIFDDQFSVERPDGSNFTLKIRSTKLEDSAMYFCASSEAGRKAFFGQGTRLTVV.

The chain couples TRBV15 to TRBJ2-5; TRBD2 aligns across 9 bases. The CDR3 is 15 residues long. Trimming took 7 bases from V and 3 from J; bases not matched to a gene: 9. The germline gives CDR1 LNHNV, CDR2 YYDKDF (reference sequence). The CDR3 DNA is TGTGCCACCAAAGGGCGGGGGGGGTCAGAAGAGACCCAGTACTTC. It specifies CATKGRGGSEETQYF.

The chain uses TRBV7-2 and TRBJ1-3; D remains ambiguous. This CDR3 comprises 14 residues. V was shortened by 2 bases and J by 2 bases, with 7 bases between the two germline ends. Germline V CDR1 and CDR2: SGHTA, FQGNSA. The CDR3: CASSLNPAGNTIYF. DNA of the CDR3: TGTGCCAGCAGCTTAAATCCGGCTGGAAACACCATATATTTT.